The 4 T cell receptor beta chains below were found in one sample sequenced in a study of shared clonotypes between healthy human individuals. Sequencing was performed with immunoSEQ multiplex PCR; in TCRdb, only in-frame clones are kept and a portion is missing. Counted here are 2 million to 2.5 million clones, approximately 93% occurring once; the ten biggest clones make up 0.35% to 0.5%. Material: naive CD4+ T cells from PBMCs. Subset in this sample: CD45RA+ positively selected. These receptor sequences come from a man between 18 and 35 years old in good health. Some clones in this sample may be carry-over from other donors' samples.

The chain combines TRBV15 with TRBJ2-7, with 9 bases lining up with TRBD1. CDR1 and CDR2 from the germline V gene are LNHNV and YYDKDF (reference sequence). The CDR3 extends over 14 amino acids. Trimming removed 4 bases from V and 5 bases from J; junction bases left unmatched: 6. The CDR3 coding sequence is TGTGCCACCAGCAAACAGACAGGGGGAAACGAGCAGTACTTC. Protein sequence: CATSKQTGGNEQYF.

Worth noting for this clone: This sample also contains other DNA sequences that code for the same CDR3. The genes are TRBV11-2 and TRBJ1-5; D is unclear. Trimming pared 5 bases from V and 4 bases from J, leaving 9 bases between. The CDR3 length is 13 residues. Germline values: CDR1 SGHAT, CDR2 FQNNGV. CDR3 loop: CASSPGLNQPQHF. The CDR3, as DNA: TGTGCCAGCAGCCCCGGACTAAATCAGCCCCAGCATTTT.

The chain combines TRBV15 with TRBJ1-1; TRBD1 might be the D (5 bases). The CDR3 length is 16 residues. V gave up 1 base and J gave up 0 bases, with 12 bases separating them. Germline CDR1 LNHNV, CDR2 YYDKDF (reference sequence). The CDR3 DNA reads TGTGCCACCAGCAGAGGGGGAGGGGCCGTGAACACTGAAGCTTTCTTT. Protein: CATSRGGGAVNTEAFF.

This chain links TRBV4-2 with TRBJ1-2; TRBD1 aligns across 7 bases. This CDR3 is 17 amino acids long. The V and J ends lost 1 base and 2 bases, in that order; junction bases with no gene match: 10. Per the germline V gene, CDR1 is LGHNA and CDR2 is YNFKEQ. CDR3 coding DNA: TGTGCCAGCAGCCAAGGAGAAAGGGGGCGGGGAAACTATGGCTACACCTTC. This encodes CASSQGERGRGNYGYTF.